A selection of T cell receptor beta chains follows, all from one sample in a study of PD-1 blockade in classical Hodgkin lymphoma. Profiled with immunoSEQ multiplex PCR; TCRdb holds only in-frame clones, not every one. Counted here are several thousand clones, 75% to 80% occurring once; the ten biggest clones make up 45%. The starting material was peripheral blood mononuclear cells (PBMCs), obtained before the fourth cycle of nivolumab. The receptors shown here come from a human donor with classical Hodgkin lymphoma. CDR3s include the opening cysteine and the closing phenylalanine or tryptophan. D genes are given only for firm matches. Where a row states a size, it is once, few, many or the class of an expanded clone; other rows omit it.

V: TRBV6-5
J: TRBJ2-5
D: .
size: few
DNA: TGTGCCAGCAGTTACTCGAAAGGGGAGACCCAGTACTTC
CDR3: CASSYSKGETQYF

V: TRBV4-3
J: TRBJ2-2
D: .
size: .
DNA: TGCGCCAGCAGCCAAGGGCTGGATACCCGCGTTCTTCCGAACACCGGGGAGCTGTTTTTT
CDR3: CASSQGLDTRVLPNTGELFF

V: TRBV28
J: TRBJ1-6
D: .
size: few
DNA: TGTGCCAGCAGCGAGGGGGGTTTACCCCTCCACTTT
CDR3: CASSEGGLPLHF

V: TRBV7-9
J: TRBJ2-7
D: .
size: once
DNA: TGTGCCAGCAGTCACGGCTACGAGCAGTACTTC
CDR3: CASSHGYEQYF

V: TRBV4-1
J: TRBJ2-7
D: .
size: .
DNA: TGCGCCAGCAGCCAACGGTCGGGGCGTAGCTCCTACGAGCAGTACTTC
CDR3: CASSQRSGRSSYEQYF

V: TRBV18
J: TRBJ2-1
D: .
size: .
DNA: TGTGCCAGCTCACCCCAAAGGGGGAGTAGGCAGTTCTTC
CDR3: CASSPQRGSRQFF

V: TRBV7-6
J: TRBJ2-2
D: .
size: .
DNA: TGTGCCAGCAGCCACCGTAATAGGGGGTTCTCCGGGGAGCTGTTTTTT
CDR3: CASSHRNRGFSGELFF

V: TRBV30
J: TRBJ2-5
D: TRBD1
size: .
DNA: TGTGCCTGGGAGGGGGCAGGAGAGACCCAGTACTTC
CDR3: CAWEGAGETQYF

V: TRBV5-1
J: TRBJ2-7
D: .
size: .
DNA: TGCGCCAGCAGCTTGGTCGTCAGTCCCTACGAGCAGTACTTC
CDR3: CASSLVVSPYEQYF

V: TRBV7-9
J: TRBJ2-5
D: .
size: .
DNA: TGTGCCAGCAGCCTTGGGTCAGGGCAAGAGACCCAGTACTTC
CDR3: CASSLGSGQETQYF

V: TRBV28
J: TRBJ2-1
D: .
size: .
DNA: TGTGCCAGCAGTAGGGACTCTTACAATGAGCAGTTCTTC
CDR3: CASSRDSYNEQFF

V: TRBV2
J: TRBJ2-7
D: .
size: .
DNA: TGTGCCAGTACAGACAAGAGCTCCTACGAGCAGTACTTC
CDR3: CASTDKSSYEQYF

V: TRBV6-5
J: TRBJ1-2
D: TRBD1
size: few
DNA: TGTGCCAGCAGTTATACAGGACAGGGGAATGGCTACACCTTC
CDR3: CASSYTGQGNGYTF

V: TRBV5-4
J: TRBJ1-5
D: TRBD1
size: .
DNA: TGTGCCAGCAGGTCTTTAGCGCGGGACAGGGGTCAGCCCCAGCATTTT
CDR3: CASRSLARDRGQPQHF

V: TRBV7-8
J: TRBJ1-1
D: .
size: medium-sized
DNA: TGTGCCAGCAGCCCGGGATTTAACACTGAAGCTTTCTTT
CDR3: CASSPGFNTEAFF

V: TRBV4-1
J: TRBJ2-7
D: TRBD2
size: .
DNA: TGCGCCAGCAGCCCCGCTGTGGCGGGAGCGGCCTACGAGCAGTACTTC
CDR3: CASSPAVAGAAYEQYF

V: TRBV28
J: TRBJ1-4
D: .
size: .
DNA: TGTGCCAGCAGTATCACAGGAGAGTTTTGGGAAAAACTGTTTTTT
CDR3: CASSITGEFWEKLFF

V: TRBV7-9
J: TRBJ2-3
D: TRBD1
size: .
DNA: TGTGCCAGCAGCACAGGGGCTAAGGACACAGATACGCAGTATTTT
CDR3: CASSTGAKDTDTQYF

V: TRBV5-1
J: TRBJ2-2
D: TRBD2
size: once
DNA: TGCGCCAGCAGCTTGGCCGCTAGCGGGAGGTCGACCGGGGAGCTGTTTTTT
CDR3: CASSLAASGRSTGELFF

V: TRBV28
J: TRBJ1-5
D: TRBD1
size: .
DNA: TGTGCCAGCCTTGGCAGGGGGCCAGGTCAGCCCCAGCATTTT
CDR3: CASLGRGPGQPQHF

V: TRBV4-1
J: TRBJ1-3
D: TRBD1
size: .
DNA: TGCGCCAGCAGCCAAGGGACAGGGAGGGCTGGAAACACCATATATTTT
CDR3: CASSQGTGRAGNTIYF

V: TRBV13
J: TRBJ2-7
D: TRBD1
size: few
DNA: TGTGCCAGCAGCGTCGACAGGGACTCCTACGAGCAGTACTTC
CDR3: CASSVDRDSYEQYF

V: TRBV5-1
J: TRBJ1-1
D: TRBD1
size: .
DNA: TGCGCCAGCAGCGCCAACCTGGACAGGGGAACTGAAGCTTTCTTT
CDR3: CASSANLDRGTEAFF

V: TRBV19
J: TRBJ1-1
D: .
size: few
DNA: TGTGCCAGTAGTATCACAGGGAGAAGGGCTGAGACTGAAGCTTTCTTT
CDR3: CASSITGRRAETEAFF

V: TRBV28
J: TRBJ1-2
D: .
size: .
DNA: TGTGCCAGCAGTCCTCAATTGTCAGGGGCTTATGGCTACACCTTC
CDR3: CASSPQLSGAYGYTF

V: TRBV28
J: TRBJ1-1
D: .
size: .
DNA: TGTGCCAGCAGATTACTAAATGGGGGGAGCACTGAAGCTTTCTTT
CDR3: CASRLLNGGSTEAFF

V: TRBV19
J: TRBJ2-6
D: .
size: .
DNA: TGTGCCAGTAGTATGGGATGGGGGGCGGGCGAGGCCAACGTCCTGACTTTC
CDR3: CASSMGWGAGEANVLTF

V: TRBV2
J: TRBJ1-2
D: .
size: .
DNA: TGTGCCAGCACAGAATACTCTAACTATGGCTACACCTTC
CDR3: CASTEYSNYGYTF

V: TRBV25-1
J: TRBJ2-7
D: .
size: few
DNA: TGTGCCAGCAGTGAATGGGGGGAGCAGTACTTC
CDR3: CASSEWGEQYF

V: TRBV2
J: TRBJ2-7
D: TRBD2
size: .
DNA: TGTGCCAGCACCGGACGACTAGCTTTCGATAACGAGCAGTACTTC
CDR3: CASTGRLAFDNEQYF

V: TRBV27
J: TRBJ1-1
D: .
size: .
DNA: TGTGCCAGCAGTCCGGGACGGCTGAACACTGAAGCTTTCTTT
CDR3: CASSPGRLNTEAFF

V: TRBV18
J: TRBJ1-6
D: TRBD1
size: .
DNA: TGTGCCAGCTCACCGCTGGACAGGGGCTCACCCCTCCACTTT
CDR3: CASSPLDRGSPLHF

V: TRBV30
J: TRBJ2-7
D: TRBD2
size: few
DNA: TGTGCCTGGAGTCCCCTAGCGGGAGGTTACGAGCAGTACTTC
CDR3: CAWSPLAGGYEQYF

V: TRBV5-6
J: TRBJ2-2
D: .
size: .
DNA: TGTGCCAGCAGCTTGGGGTGGGGCAACACCGGGGAGCTGTTTTTT
CDR3: CASSLGWGNTGELFF

V: TRBV5-8
J: TRBJ1-1
D: .
size: .
DNA: TGTGCCAGCAGCTTACAGGGCACTGAAGCTTTCTTT
CDR3: CASSLQGTEAFF

V: TRBV9
J: TRBJ1-4
D: TRBD1
size: few
DNA: TGTGCCAGCAGCCTTGGTAGAGGGACAGGGCGTGGGGAAAAACTGTTTTTT
CDR3: CASSLGRGTGRGEKLFF

V: TRBV5-1
J: TRBJ2-1
D: .
size: .
DNA: TGCGCCAGCAGCTTGGTTCGGGACAAAGCCTACAATGAGCAGTTCTTC
CDR3: CASSLVRDKAYNEQFF

V: TRBV14
J: TRBJ1-4
D: .
size: .
DNA: TGTGCCAGCAGCCAACTTCCCAGGGGAGAAAAACTGTTTTTT
CDR3: CASSQLPRGEKLFF

V: TRBV28
J: TRBJ2-1
D: TRBD1
size: .
DNA: TGTGCCAGCAGTCCGTCGGGGACAGGGAACAATGAGCAGTTCTTC
CDR3: CASSPSGTGNNEQFF

V: TRBV10-3
J: TRBJ1-6
D: .
size: .
DNA: TGTGCCATCCAGACGAACGGTAATTCACCCCTCCACTTT
CDR3: CAIQTNGNSPLHF

V: TRBV29-1
J: TRBJ1-2
D: .
size: .
DNA: TGCAGCGTTGAAGATCGGGGGGCCCGGGGCTACACCTTC
CDR3: CSVEDRGARGYTF

V: TRBV28
J: TRBJ2-5
D: TRBD1
size: .
DNA: TGTGCCAGCAGTTCAATGGGACAGGGAAGAGAGACCCAGTACTTC
CDR3: CASSSMGQGRETQYF

V: TRBV11-2
J: TRBJ2-3
D: TRBD2
size: .
DNA: TGTGCCAGCAGCTTTCCGTGGGGGGGTAGCACAGATACGCAGTATTTT
CDR3: CASSFPWGGSTDTQYF

V: TRBV11-2
J: TRBJ2-5
D: .
size: .
DNA: TGTGCCAGCAGCTACGGGGAGGAGACCCAGTACTTC
CDR3: CASSYGEETQYF

V: TRBV28
J: TRBJ2-7
D: TRBD1
size: .
DNA: TGTGCCAGCGGAATCGACAGGGTCCCCTACGAGCAGTACTTC
CDR3: CASGIDRVPYEQYF

V: TRBV7-7
J: TRBJ2-2
D: TRBD1
size: few
DNA: TGTGCTAGCAGCCTAGGGGCACAGGGGGCGACCACCGGGGAGCTGTTTTTT
CDR3: CASSLGAQGATTGELFF

V: TRBV19
J: TRBJ1-2
D: .
size: few
DNA: TGTGCCAGTAGTATTCTCAGCGCCAACTATGGCTACACCTTC
CDR3: CASSILSANYGYTF

V: TRBV5-4
J: TRBJ2-5
D: .
size: .
DNA: TGTGCCAGCAGCTTGGCGGCACAAGAGACCCAGTACTTC
CDR3: CASSLAAQETQYF

V: TRBV28
J: TRBJ2-7
D: TRBD1
size: .
DNA: TGTGCCAGCACCCACCCTGACAGGGGTTATTACGAGCAGTACTTC
CDR3: CASTHPDRGYYEQYF

V: TRBV4-2
J: TRBJ2-5
D: .
size: .
DNA: TGTGCCAGCAGCCAAGCGGCCGAAATCGGGGAGACCCAGTACTTC
CDR3: CASSQAAEIGETQYF

V: TRBV27
J: TRBJ2-1
D: .
size: .
DNA: TGTGCCAGCAGTGAAGACCGCGCCGAGACGTACAATGAGCAGTTCTTC
CDR3: CASSEDRAETYNEQFF

V: TRBV18
J: TRBJ2-2
D: .
size: few
DNA: TGTGCCAGCTCACCACCGGGCATCTGGAACACCGGGGAGCTGTTTTTT
CDR3: CASSPPGIWNTGELFF

V: TRBV6-6
J: TRBJ2-2
D: .
size: .
DNA: TGTGCCAGCAGTACCACAGGGCCGACCGGGGAGCTGTTTTTT
CDR3: CASSTTGPTGELFF

V: TRBV28
J: TRBJ2-1
D: TRBD2
size: .
DNA: TGTGCCAGCAGTTTAGAGGCGGGAGCCTACAATGAGCAGTTCTTC
CDR3: CASSLEAGAYNEQFF

V: TRBV27
J: TRBJ2-3
D: .
size: .
DNA: TGTGCCAGCAGCCCTCGAGGACTTGTGAATTTGGATACGCAGTATTTT
CDR3: CASSPRGLVNLDTQYF